The 10 T cell receptor beta chains below all came from one sample that was sequenced in a study of T cells in Graves' hyperthyroidism and ophthalmopathy (dated by TCRdb to about 2019). Receptor amplification or capture employed multiplex PCR. Data came from an Illumina HiSeq 2000. The TCR beta CDR3 regions were amplified from the RNA transcripts. A first-round RT-PCR of the TCR CDR3 used the HTBI primer set with the Qiagen OneStep RT-PCR kit. The public reads were reprocessed in TCRdb via fastp at Q25 and MiXCR, keeping in-frame beta chains. For every CDR3 protein sequence, its rows merge into one entry that carries the most common genes and DNA. In all, the sample holds around 500,000 distinct CDR3 sequences, and 14% of those were seen once. The top ten clones comprise around a sixth of the sample. Sequenced material: blood. The receptors here all came from a woman aged 18 to 35 with Graves' hyperthyroidism.

This clonotype was seen repeatedly, ten times or more. The chain couples TRBV19 to TRBJ1-2, with a tentative D call TRBD1 (6 bases). V was pared by 7 bases and J by 2 bases, with 14 bases between. CDR3 length: 14 amino acids. CDR1 and CDR2 (germline): LNHDA, SQIVND (reference sequence). The CDR3 sequence is CASNQQGPNYGYTF. The CDR3 coding sequence is TGTGCCAGTAATCAACAGGGACCCAACTATGGCTACACCTTC.

Only a few counts were recorded for this clonotype. CDR3 DNA: TGTGCCACCCCCCCCAGGAATCAGCCCCAGCATTTT. This translates into CATPPRNQPQHF. The V call is TRBV24-1, the J call TRBJ1-5; D not certain. This CDR3 spans 12 amino acids. CDR1 KGHDR and CDR2 SFDVKD come from the germline V gene. V was pared by 9 bases and J by 4 bases, with 9 bases between.

This clonotype appeared a few times. The chain employs TRBV5-7 and TRBJ1-1, with TRBD1 matching 7 bases. TRBV5-7 is sorted into the ORF group, with uncertain function. Losses at the gene ends were 7 bases for V and 9 bases for J; bases not matched to a gene: 9. This CDR3 comprises 12 residues. The CDR3 DNA reads TGTGCCAGCTGGGTCAGGGGGGGGAAAGCTTTCTTT. Translation: CASWVRGGKAFF.

The chain combines TRBV2 with TRBJ2-1; 9 positions agree with TRBD2. The length of the CDR3 is 15 residues. Germline V CDR1 and CDR2: SNHLY, FYNNEI. The J segment lost 5 bases and the V segment lost 1 base, leaving 3 bases of the junction unmatched. CDR3 protein: CASSEVTSGHNEQFF. The CDR3 DNA sequence: TGTGCCAGCAGTGAAGTGACTAGCGGACACAATGAGCAGTTCTTC.

This clonotype was detected ten times or more. The V call is TRBV19, the J call TRBJ2-5; TRBD1 might be the D (6 bases). Germline V gene sequence: CDR1 LNHDA, CDR2 SQIVND (reference sequence). Trimming took off 6 bases at V and 2 bases at J, with 16 bases between the two ends. The CDR3 length is 15 residues. CDR3 protein: CASSPGQPFQETQYF. Here the CDR3 DNA reads TGTGCCAGTAGCCCCGGACAGCCGTTTCAAGAGACCCAGTACTTC. Filled out from reference TRBV19 and TRBJ2-5, the complete variable domain reads DGGITQSPKYLFRKEGQNVTLSCEQNLNHDAMYWYRQDPGQGLRLIYYSQIVNDFQKGDIAEGYSVSREKKESFPLTVTSAQKNPTAFYLCASSPGQPFQETQYFGPGTRLLVL.

This clonotype has a handful of counts. V is TRBV5-6 and J is TRBJ2-1; D call uncertain. V lost 6 bases and J 0 bases, leaving 7 bases between the germline ends. Germline lookup yields CDR1 SGHDT and CDR2 YYEEEE. The CDR3 extends over 13 amino acids. In DNA form, the CDR3 reads TGTGCCAGCATCCAGAGCTCCTACAATGAGCAGTTCTTC. Encoded protein: CASIQSSYNEQFF. Looking up the rest from reference TRBV5-6 and TRBJ2-1 gives the full variable domain: DAGVTQSPTHLIKTRGQQVTLRCSPKSGHDTVSWYQQALGQGPQFIFQYYEEEERQRGNFPDRFSGHQFPNYSSELNVNALLLGDSALYLCASIQSSYNEQFFGPGTRLTVL.

The chain combines TRBV18 with TRBJ2-3; D is unresolved. Looked up from germline, CDR1 is KGHSH and CDR2 is LQKENI. The V and J ends lost 3 bases and 1 base respectively, with 8 bases between them. The CDR3 is 14 residues long. CDR3 in amino acids: CASSPSTGTDTQYF. DNA of the CDR3: TGTGCCAGCTCACCGAGCACAGGCACAGATACGCAGTATTTT.

This clonotype was detected a few times. This chain joins TRBV7-3 and TRBJ2-2; 14 nucleotides agree with TRBD2. Germline lookup yields CDR1 SGHTA and CDR2 FQGTGA. This CDR3 contains 17 residues. Unmatched junction bases numbered 7, after V lost 6 bases and J lost 4 bases. The CDR3 nucleotides read TGTGCCAGCAGTCCGGGACTAGCGGGAGCGCGCACCGGGGAGCTGTTTTTT. Its translation is CASSPGLAGARTGELFF. The whole variable domain, remainder taken from reference TRBV7-3 and TRBJ2-2, is GAGVSQTPSNKVTEKGKYVELRCDPISGHTALYWYRQSLGQGPEFLIYFQGTGAADDSGLPNDRFFAVRPEGSVSTLKIQRTERGDSAVYLCASSPGLAGARTGELFFGEGSRLTVL.

The J gene is TRBJ2-3, the V gene TRBV12-3 or TRBV12-4, with 8 bases matching TRBD2. CDR3 length: 16 amino acids. After removal of 2 bases from V and 2 bases from J, the junction contained 6 bases not matched to a gene. The DNA for the CDR3 is TGTGCCAGCAGTTTAAGCGGGGGCACCGCCACAGATACGCAGTATTTT. It is translated as CASSLSGGTATDTQYF.

This clonotype occurred many times. The chain has TRBV7-9 and TRBJ1-1; no clear D. The V gene's germline CDR1 is SEHNR and CDR2 FQNEAQ (reference sequence). The CDR3 is made up of 13 amino acids. Trimming stripped 1 base from V and 11 bases from J, with 14 bases between. CDR3 loop: CASSLVGSPLAFF. The CDR3 region has the DNA TGTGCCAGCAGCTTAGTGGGGAGCCCGCTGGCTTTCTTT.